This T cell receptor beta chain comes out of a study of sequential checkpoint blockade in melanoma. The wider study: Randomization was 1:1 between first-line nivolumab→ipilimumab and ipilimumab→nivolumab. DNA from 70 to 95 pretreatment tumor samples underwent TCRβ immunosequencing.

The CDR3 has 14 amino acids. CDR1 is WSHSY and CDR2 is SAAADI in the germline V gene. The V end was cut by 3 bases, the J end by 8 bases, with 13 bases between. The sample's treatment: randomized to nivolumab then ipilimumab (arm A) or the reverse (arm B). Only in-frame clones appear in the TCRdb table, and some are missing; sequencing was by immunoSEQ multiplex PCR. This table holds 5,000 to 7,000 clones, approximately 20% found once. Source: tumor tissue (inferred from file names), taken from a patient given nivolumab and ipilimumab in sequence. This receptor was taken from a human donor with melanoma. The chain joins TRBV10-2 to TRBJ1-4; unclear D gene. The CDR3 DNA reads as TGCGCCAGCAGTGATAAGGGAGTGAGGGAAAAACTGTTTTTT. It is translated as CASSDKGVREKLFF.